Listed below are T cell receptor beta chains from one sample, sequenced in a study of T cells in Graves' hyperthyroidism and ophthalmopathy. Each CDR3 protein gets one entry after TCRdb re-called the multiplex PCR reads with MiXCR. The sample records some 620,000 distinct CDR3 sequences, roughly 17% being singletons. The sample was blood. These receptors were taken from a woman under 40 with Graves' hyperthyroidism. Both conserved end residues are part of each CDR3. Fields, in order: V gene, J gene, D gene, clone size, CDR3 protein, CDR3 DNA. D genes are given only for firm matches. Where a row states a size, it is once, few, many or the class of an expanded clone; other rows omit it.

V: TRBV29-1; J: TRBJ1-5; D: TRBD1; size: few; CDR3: CSVAGQGLNQPQHF; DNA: TGCAGCGTTGCGGGACAGGGCCTAAATCAGCCCCAGCATTTT
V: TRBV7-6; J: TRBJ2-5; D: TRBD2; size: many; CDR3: CASSGLAGASETQYF; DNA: TGTGCCAGCAGCGGTCTAGCGGGAGCTTCGGAGACCCAGTACTTC
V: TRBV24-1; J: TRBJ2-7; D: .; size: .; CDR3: CATSVWRDHEQYF; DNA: TGTGCCACCAGTGTGTGGCGGGATCACGAGCAGTACTTC
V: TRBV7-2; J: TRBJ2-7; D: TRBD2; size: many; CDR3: CASSGGYYEQYF; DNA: TGTGCCAGCTCGGGGGGATACTACGAGCAGTACTTC
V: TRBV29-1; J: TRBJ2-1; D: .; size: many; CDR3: CSVEQAVILNEQFF; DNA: TGCAGCGTTGAACAAGCGGTTATCCTCAATGAGCAGTTCTTC
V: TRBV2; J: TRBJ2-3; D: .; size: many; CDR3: CASRPHGGPDTQYF; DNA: TGTGCCAGCAGGCCTCATGGGGGCCCAGATACGCAGTATTTT
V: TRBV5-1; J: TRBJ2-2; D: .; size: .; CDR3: CASSQLQVANIRRTGELFF; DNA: TGCGCCAGCAGCCAACTTCAGGTCGCAAACATACGGAGGACCGGGGAGCTGTTTTTT
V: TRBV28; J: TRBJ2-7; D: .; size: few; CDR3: CASSFYRERSGGGEQYF; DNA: TGTGCCAGCAGTTTTTATCGGGAGCGGAGTGGAGGGGGCGAGCAGTACTTC
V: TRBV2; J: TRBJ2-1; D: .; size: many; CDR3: CASSYRELSYNEQFF; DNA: TGTGCCAGCAGTTACAGGGAGCTCTCCTACAATGAGCAGTTCTTC
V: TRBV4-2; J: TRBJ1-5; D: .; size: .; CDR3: CASSQGQNSNQPQHF; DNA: TGTGCCAGCAGCCAAGGACAGAATAGCAATCAGCCCCAGCATTTT
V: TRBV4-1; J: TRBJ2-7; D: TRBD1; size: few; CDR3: CASSQGETGYEQYF; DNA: TGCGCCAGCAGCCAGGGAGAGACAGGGTATGAGCAGTACTTC
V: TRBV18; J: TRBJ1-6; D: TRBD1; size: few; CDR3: CASSPGQGITPLHF; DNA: TGTGCCAGCTCACCCGGACAGGGAATAACACCCCTCCACTTT
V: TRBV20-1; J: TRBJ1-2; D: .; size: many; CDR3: CSAPKIANYGYTF; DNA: TGCAGTGCCCCCAAAATAGCTAACTATGGCTACACCTTC
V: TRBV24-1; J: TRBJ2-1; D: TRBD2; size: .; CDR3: CATSGGKSSYNEQFF; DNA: TGTGCCACCAGCGGGGGGAAGAGCTCCTACAATGAGCAGTTCTTC
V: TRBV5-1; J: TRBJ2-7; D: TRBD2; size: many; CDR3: CASSFSSGNFEQYF; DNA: TGCGCCAGCAGCTTTTCTAGCGGGAACTTCGAGCAGTACTTC
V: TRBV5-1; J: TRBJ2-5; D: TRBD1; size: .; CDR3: CASSFSTGAGETQYF; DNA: TGCGCCAGCAGCTTTTCTACAGGGGCAGGAGAGACCCAGTACTTC
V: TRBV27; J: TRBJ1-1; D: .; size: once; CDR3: CASRGGTAVTEAFF; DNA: TGTGCCAGCAGGGGAGGGACCGCGGTGACTGAAGCTTTCTTT
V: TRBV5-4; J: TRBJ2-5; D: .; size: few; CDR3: CASSLEGLGTQYF; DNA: TGTGCCAGCAGCTTGGAGGGCTTGGGGACCCAGTACTTC
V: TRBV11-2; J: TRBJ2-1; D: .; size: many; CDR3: CASSSPDEQFF; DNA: TGTGCCAGCAGCTCCCCGGATGAGCAGTTCTTC
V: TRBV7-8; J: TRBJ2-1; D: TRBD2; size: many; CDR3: CASSLPLAGEQFF; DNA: TGTGCCAGCAGCTTACCACTAGCGGGTGAGCAGTTCTTC
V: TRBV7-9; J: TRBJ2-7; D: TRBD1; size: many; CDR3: CASSSTGVDEQYF; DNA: TGTGCCAGCAGCTCGACAGGGGTCGACGAGCAGTACTTC
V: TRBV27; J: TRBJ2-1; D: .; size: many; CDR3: CASSWVGGSYNEQFF; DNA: TGTGCCAGCAGTTGGGTCGGGGGCTCCTACAATGAGCAGTTCTTC
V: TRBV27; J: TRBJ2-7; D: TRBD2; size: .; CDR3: CASRPGTSGRSSSYEQYF; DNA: TGTGCCAGCAGACCCGGGACTAGCGGGAGGTCTAGCTCCTACGAGCAGTACTTC
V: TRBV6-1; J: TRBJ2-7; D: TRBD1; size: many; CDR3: CASRADRGQNEQYF; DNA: TGTGCCAGCAGGGCAGACAGGGGGCAAAACGAGCAGTACTTC
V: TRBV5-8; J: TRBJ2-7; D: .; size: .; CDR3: CASSSGVGSNYEQYF; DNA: TGTGCCAGCAGCTCTGGGGTGGGCAGCAACTACGAGCAGTACTTC
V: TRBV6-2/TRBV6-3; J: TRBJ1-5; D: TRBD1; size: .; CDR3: CAGSGGLHSNQPQHF; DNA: TGTGCCGGGTCAGGGGGCCTGCATAGCAATCAGCCCCAGCATTTT
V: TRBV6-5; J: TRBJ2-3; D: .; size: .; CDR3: CASSYRAGTDAQYF; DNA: TGTGCCAGCAGTTACAGGGCGGGTACAGATGCGCAGTATTTT
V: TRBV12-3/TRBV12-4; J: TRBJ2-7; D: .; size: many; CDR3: CASSPSRTTYEQYF; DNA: TGTGCCAGCAGCCCATCAAGGACCACCTACGAGCAGTACTTC
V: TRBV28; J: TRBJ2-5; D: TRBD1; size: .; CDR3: CASRTGIQETQYF; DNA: TGTGCCAGCAGGACAGGGATCCAAGAGACCCAGTACTTC
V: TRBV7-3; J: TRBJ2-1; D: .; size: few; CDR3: CASSLGYTGSTKYNEQFF; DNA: TGTGCCAGCAGCTTGGGGTATACAGGATCCACAAAGTACAATGAGCAGTTCTTC
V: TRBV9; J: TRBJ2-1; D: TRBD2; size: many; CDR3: CASSVVAGGPNNEQFF; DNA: TGTGCCAGCAGCGTAGTGGCGGGAGGCCCCAACAATGAGCAGTTCTTC
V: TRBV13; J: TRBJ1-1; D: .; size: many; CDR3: CASSSPGGSNTEAFF; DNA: TGTGCCAGCAGCTCGCCAGGTGGGTCGAACACTGAAGCTTTCTTT
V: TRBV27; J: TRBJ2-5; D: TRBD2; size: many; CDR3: CAAARAGGQETQYF; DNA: TGTGCCGCGGCTCGGGCGGGAGGTCAAGAGACCCAGTACTTC
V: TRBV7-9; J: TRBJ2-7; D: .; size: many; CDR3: CASSLVGYYAVYEQYF; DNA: TGTGCCAGCAGCTTAGTAGGGTATTACGCCGTCTACGAGCAGTACTTC
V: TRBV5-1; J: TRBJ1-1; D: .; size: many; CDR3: CASSPSQGWTEAFF; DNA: TGCGCCAGCAGTCCTTCCCAGGGGTGGACTGAAGCTTTCTTT